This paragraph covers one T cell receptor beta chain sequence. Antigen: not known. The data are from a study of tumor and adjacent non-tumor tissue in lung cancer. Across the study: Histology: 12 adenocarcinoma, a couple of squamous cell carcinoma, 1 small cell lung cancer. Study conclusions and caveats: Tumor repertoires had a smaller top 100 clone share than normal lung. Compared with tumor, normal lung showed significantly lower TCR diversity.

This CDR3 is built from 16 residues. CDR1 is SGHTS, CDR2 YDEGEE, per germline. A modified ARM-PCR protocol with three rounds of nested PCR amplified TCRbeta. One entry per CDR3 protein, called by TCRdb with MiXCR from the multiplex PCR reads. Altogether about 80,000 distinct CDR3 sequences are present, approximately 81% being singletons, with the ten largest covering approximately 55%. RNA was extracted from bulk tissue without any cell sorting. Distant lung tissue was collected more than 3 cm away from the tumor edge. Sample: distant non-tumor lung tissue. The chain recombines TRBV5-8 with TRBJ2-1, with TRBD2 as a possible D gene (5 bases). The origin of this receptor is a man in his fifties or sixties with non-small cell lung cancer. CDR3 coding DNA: TGTGACAGTAGCATCACTAGTGGGTATTCCTACAATGAGCAGTTCTTC. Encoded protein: CDSSITSGYSYNEQFF. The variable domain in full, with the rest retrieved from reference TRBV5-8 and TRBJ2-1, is EAGVTQSPTHLIKTRGQQATLRCSPISGHTSVYWYQQALGLGLQFLLWYDEGEERNRGNFPPRFSGRQFPNYSSELNVNALELEDSALYLCDSSITSGYSYNEQFFGPGTRLTVL.